There are a few counts of the clone carrying this TCR beta chain. No antigen is known for it. TCR alpha and TCR beta cDNA libraries with sample barcodes and UMIs came from 5'RACE using constant-segment primers. TCRdb redid the calling of the 5' RACE reads with MiXCR, one entry per CDR3 protein. The repertoire consists of almost 350,000 distinct CDR3 sequences, with less than 25% occurring once and the leading ten covering around a fifth. This sample was taken from a study of T-cell memory formation after mild COVID-19. As for the study in general: Clusters were largely donor specific. Study results and limitations: Later expanders leaned toward CD4+, whereas clones contracting from day 15 to 85 were balanced CD4/CD8.

Trimming at V came to 0 bases and at J to 9 bases, leaving 8 bases not matched to a gene. Germline V gives CDR1 SGHRS, CDR2 YFSETQ. This CDR3 is built from 16 residues. The sequenced sample was PBMCs or a T cell subset sorted from them (not recorded which). This TCR came from a man between 18 and 29 years old who had mild COVID-19 (a few samples of this study predate the infection). Cell type and time point are not known. V gene TRBV5-1 combines with J gene TRBJ1-6, with 8 bases matching TRBD1. The CDR3 region has the DNA TGCGCCAGCAGCTTGGGGACAGGGACGGGAGCTTCACCCCTCCACTTT. Its translation: CASSLGTGTGASPLHF.